Listed below are T cell receptor beta chains from one sample, sequenced in a study of tumor-infiltrating lymphocytes in primary liver carcinoma. Using its own MiXCR run on the multiplex PCR reads, TCRdb lists one record per CDR3 protein. The repertoire holds tens of thousands of distinct CDR3 sequences, with more than 70% as singletons. The sample was tumor-adjacent normal liver tissue. The source is a woman aged 30 to 39 with primary liver carcinoma and hepatitis B virus infection. Each CDR3 is given with its conserved first and last residue. Fields, in order: CDR3 DNA, CDR3 protein, J gene, clone size, D gene, V gene. D genes are given only for firm matches. Only some rows state a clone size, as once, few, many or a class for expanded clones.

CDR3 DNA: TGTGCCAGCGTCCTGTTTAGCGGATACAAGCAGCACTTC
CDR3 protein: CASVLFSGYKQHF
J gene: TRBJ2-7
clone size: .
D gene: .
V gene: TRBV11-2

CDR3 DNA: TGTGTCAGTAGCCGGACGGCTAGCACAGATACGCAGCATTTT
CDR3 protein: CVSSRTASTDTQHF
J gene: TRBJ1-5
clone size: .
D gene: .
V gene: TRBV11-2

CDR3 DNA: TGCATCGCGAGCACGCAGGGCACTTGGGCCAACGTCCTGACTTTC
CDR3 protein: CIASTQGTWANVLTF
J gene: TRBJ2-6
clone size: .
D gene: .
V gene: TRBV29-1

CDR3 DNA: TGTGCTAGCAGCTATGGACAGGGGAGGCGCAGTGAGCAGTTCTTC
CDR3 protein: CASSYGQGRRSEQFF
J gene: TRBJ2-1
clone size: .
D gene: TRBD1
V gene: TRBV11-2

CDR3 DNA: TGTGCCAGCAGCCAAGTAGGGGGCGGAGAGCAGTACTTC
CDR3 protein: CASSQVGGGEQYF
J gene: TRBJ2-7
clone size: many
D gene: TRBD1
V gene: TRBV14

CDR3 DNA: TGTGCCAACAGCTTGGCTTCCACTAGGGTGGGCGGGGGGCTGTTTTTT
CDR3 protein: CANSLASTRVGGGLFF
J gene: TRBJ2-2
clone size: .
D gene: TRBD2
V gene: TRBV11-3

CDR3 DNA: TGTGCCAGCAGTCGGGACCCGGGAGGAAACGCCATATATTTT
CDR3 protein: CASSRDPGGNAIYF
J gene: TRBJ1-3
clone size: .
D gene: .
V gene: TRBV6-5

CDR3 DNA: TGTGCCGGCAGCTTAGCGACTGTCTCCTACGAGCAGTACTTC
CDR3 protein: CAGSLATVSYEQYF
J gene: TRBJ2-7
clone size: once
D gene: .
V gene: TRBV11-1

CDR3 DNA: TGTGCCAGTAGCGCAGACCCGGGTAGCTCCTTCAATGAGCAATTCTTC
CDR3 protein: CASSADPGSSFNEQFF
J gene: TRBJ2-1
clone size: .
D gene: .
V gene: TRBV11-2

CDR3 DNA: TGTGCCAGCACCCCGAGGGATTCTAGCCAGAGTGTGCAAGAGACCCAGTACTTC
CDR3 protein: CASTPRDSSQSVQETQYF
J gene: TRBJ2-5
clone size: .
D gene: .
V gene: TRBV11-3

CDR3 DNA: TGTTCCAACAGCTTTTTGACGATAGCCGCTGAGACCCAGTACTTC
CDR3 protein: CSNSFLTIAAETQYF
J gene: TRBJ2-5
clone size: .
D gene: .
V gene: TRBV11-2

CDR3 DNA: TGTGCCAGCAGTCACCTTACGCAAGCGAACACCGGGGAGCTGCTTTTT
CDR3 protein: CASSHLTQANTGELLF
J gene: TRBJ2-2
clone size: .
D gene: .
V gene: TRBV6-2/TRBV6-3

CDR3 DNA: TGCAGTGCTTCCGGGACAGGGAGGGGAGGTACGCAGTATTTT
CDR3 protein: CSASGTGRGGTQYF
J gene: TRBJ2-3
clone size: .
D gene: TRBD1
V gene: TRBV20-1

CDR3 DNA: TGTGCCGTCAACCAACCAGCGGGAGAGAATGGAGCCGGGGAGCTGTTTTTT
CDR3 protein: CAVNQPAGENGAGELFF
J gene: TRBJ2-2
clone size: .
D gene: TRBD2
V gene: TRBV10-3

CDR3 DNA: TGTGCCAGCAGCTTATACGGGACTAGCGGAGGGAATGAGCAGTTGTTC
CDR3 protein: CASSLYGTSGGNEQLF
J gene: TRBJ2-1
clone size: .
D gene: TRBD2
V gene: TRBV7-2

CDR3 DNA: TGTGACAGCAGCCATCGGGGGAGCGGGAGCCTCACAGACACGCAGTATTTT
CDR3 protein: CDSSHRGSGSLTDTQYF
J gene: TRBJ2-3
clone size: .
D gene: TRBD2
V gene: TRBV11-2

CDR3 DNA: TGTGCCACCAGCTTAGGATGCCTCCGCGAGCAGTATTTC
CDR3 protein: CATSLGCLREQYF
J gene: TRBJ2-7
clone size: .
D gene: .
V gene: TRBV11-1

CDR3 DNA: TGCGCCAGCAGCCAAGAGTTTTCTAGGACAGGGGGCTACGATCAGTACTTC
CDR3 protein: CASSQEFSRTGGYDQYF
J gene: TRBJ2-7
clone size: .
D gene: TRBD1
V gene: TRBV4-3

CDR3 DNA: TGTGCCAACAGTTTTTGGACGGGACTAGGGACAGATACGCAGTATTTT
CDR3 protein: CANSFWTGLGTDTQYF
J gene: TRBJ2-3
clone size: .
D gene: TRBD2
V gene: TRBV12-3/TRBV12-4

CDR3 DNA: TGTGCCAGCAGCTCGGGTCGCGGTCTTACTATTAGCTCCTACGAGCAGTACTTC
CDR3 protein: CASSSGRGLTISSYEQYF
J gene: TRBJ2-7
clone size: .
D gene: .
V gene: TRBV7-8

CDR3 DNA: TGCACCAGCAGCCAAGATAAGGGGGGGGCTTACGAACAGTACTTC
CDR3 protein: CTSSQDKGGAYEQYF
J gene: TRBJ2-7
clone size: .
D gene: .
V gene: TRBV4-1

CDR3 DNA: TGTGCCAGCAGCCTATTACTAGCGGGAGCCACAGATACGCAGTATTTT
CDR3 protein: CASSLLLAGATDTQYF
J gene: TRBJ2-3
clone size: few
D gene: TRBD2
V gene: TRBV7-9

CDR3 DNA: TGTGCCAGCAGTTACCCGGGAGGTTCCTACGAGCAGTACTTC
CDR3 protein: CASSYPGGSYEQYF
J gene: TRBJ2-7
clone size: many
D gene: TRBD2
V gene: TRBV6-2/TRBV6-3

CDR3 DNA: TGCAGCGCCTACTCTGTAGATCCAAGCTCCTACAGTGAGCAATTCTTC
CDR3 protein: CSAYSVDPSSYSEQFF
J gene: TRBJ2-1
clone size: .
D gene: .
V gene: TRBV29-1

CDR3 DNA: TGTCCCAGCAGTCTCGGGTCCCCCGGGGGAACTTCGAATGAGCAGTTCTTC
CDR3 protein: CPSSLGSPGGTSNEQFF
J gene: TRBJ2-1
clone size: .
D gene: .
V gene: TRBV6-6

CDR3 DNA: TGTGCCGGATCCCTAGGCGGATGCCGCAACGAGCAGTACTTC
CDR3 protein: CAGSLGGCRNEQYF
J gene: TRBJ2-7
clone size: .
D gene: .
V gene: TRBV6-2/TRBV6-3

CDR3 DNA: TGTGCCGGCAGTGAATGGACAATCAGCACAGATACGCATTATTTT
CDR3 protein: CAGSEWTISTDTHYF
J gene: TRBJ2-3
clone size: .
D gene: .
V gene: TRBV6-1

CDR3 DNA: TGTGCCAGCAGTTACTCCGGACAGAGCTACGAGCAGTACTTC
CDR3 protein: CASSYSGQSYEQYF
J gene: TRBJ2-7
clone size: many
D gene: .
V gene: TRBV6-6

CDR3 DNA: TGTGCAGGCAGCTTACCAGTGAGCACAGATGCGCAGTATTTT
CDR3 protein: CAGSLPVSTDAQYF
J gene: TRBJ2-3
clone size: .
D gene: .
V gene: TRBV11-2

CDR3 DNA: TGCGCCAGCAGCCAAGTGGCTGACTATTCCTACGAGCGGTACTTC
CDR3 protein: CASSQVADYSYERYF
J gene: TRBJ2-7
clone size: .
D gene: .
V gene: TRBV4-3

CDR3 DNA: TGTGCCAGCAGCTTCCAGGATCGGAATCAGCCCCAACATTTT
CDR3 protein: CASSFQDRNQPQHF
J gene: TRBJ1-5
clone size: .
D gene: .
V gene: TRBV5-6

CDR3 DNA: TGTGAAAGCAGCCCGGGTTTCGGGACCTATAATTCACCTCTCCACTTT
CDR3 protein: CESSPGFGTYNSPLHF
J gene: TRBJ1-6
clone size: .
D gene: .
V gene: TRBV11-2

CDR3 DNA: TGCAGTGTCGAAACGGGCAGACTATACCAAGAGACTCAGTACTTC
CDR3 protein: CSVETGRLYQETQYF
J gene: TRBJ2-5
clone size: once
D gene: .
V gene: TRBV20-1

CDR3 DNA: TGTGCCAGCCTCAGGGTCCAAGAGACCCAGTACTTC
CDR3 protein: CASLRVQETQYF
J gene: TRBJ2-5
clone size: .
D gene: .
V gene: TRBV2

CDR3 DNA: TGTGGCAGCAAGGTTGCGGGGAGCATAGATACGCAGTATTTT
CDR3 protein: CGSKVAGSIDTQYF
J gene: TRBJ2-3
clone size: .
D gene: .
V gene: TRBV6-5

CDR3 DNA: TGTGCCAGTAGTTTAGTGTGGACAGGGGCAACTGAAGCTTTCTTT
CDR3 protein: CASSLVWTGATEAFF
J gene: TRBJ1-1
clone size: .
D gene: TRBD1
V gene: TRBV28

CDR3 DNA: TGTGCCAGCATCCAGCGGGACGTGTACGAGCAGTACTTC
CDR3 protein: CASIQRDVYEQYF
J gene: TRBJ2-7
clone size: .
D gene: TRBD2
V gene: TRBV6-1

CDR3 DNA: TGTGCCAGCAGCTTGCGCCCTTACAGGACAGATACGCAGTATTTT
CDR3 protein: CASSLRPYRTDTQYF
J gene: TRBJ2-3
clone size: many
D gene: .
V gene: TRBV7-8

CDR3 DNA: TGTGCCAGCGGTTCCTGGGTAGCGGGAGGCCGAAATACGCAGTATTTT
CDR3 protein: CASGSWVAGGRNTQYF
J gene: TRBJ2-3
clone size: .
D gene: TRBD2
V gene: TRBV6-6

CDR3 DNA: TGTGCCAGCAGCTTGTATCCGGGACAGGGAAGGGGTTACGAGCAGCACTTC
CDR3 protein: CASSLYPGQGRGYEQHF
J gene: TRBJ2-7
clone size: .
D gene: TRBD1
V gene: TRBV11-2

CDR3 DNA: TGTGCCAGCAGCTCTAGCGGGAGCACAGATACGCAGTATTTT
CDR3 protein: CASSSSGSTDTQYF
J gene: TRBJ2-3
clone size: .
D gene: TRBD2
V gene: TRBV7-3

CDR3 DNA: TGTGCCAGCAGCCAGGGCAGCAGCTTCTCTGGGGTCAACATCCTGACTTTC
CDR3 protein: CASSQGSSFSGVNILTF
J gene: TRBJ2-6
clone size: .
D gene: .
V gene: TRBV5-6